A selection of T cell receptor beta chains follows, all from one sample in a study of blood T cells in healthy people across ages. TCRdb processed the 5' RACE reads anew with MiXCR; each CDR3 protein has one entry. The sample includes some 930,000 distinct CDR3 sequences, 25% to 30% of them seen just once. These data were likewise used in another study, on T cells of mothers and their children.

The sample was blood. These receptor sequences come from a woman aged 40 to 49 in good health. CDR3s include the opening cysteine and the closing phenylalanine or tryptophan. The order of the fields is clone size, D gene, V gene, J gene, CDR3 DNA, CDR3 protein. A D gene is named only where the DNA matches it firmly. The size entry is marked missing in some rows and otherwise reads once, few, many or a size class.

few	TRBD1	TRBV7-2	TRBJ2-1	TGTGCCAGCAGCGTCGGACAGGGTTTTAGCGATGAGCAGTTCTTC	CASSVGQGFSDEQFF
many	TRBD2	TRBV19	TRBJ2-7	TGTGCCAGTAGTTCCGCTAGCGGAGGAGCCTACGAGCAGTACTTC	CASSSASGGAYEQYF
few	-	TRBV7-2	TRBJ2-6	TGTGCCAGCAGCACCCCCGGGGCCCAAGCCGGGGCCAACGTCCTGACTTTC	CASSTPGAQAGANVLTF
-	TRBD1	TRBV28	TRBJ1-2	TGTGCCAGTGGCTCTGGGACAGGCCGGGGCTTC	CASGSGTGRGF
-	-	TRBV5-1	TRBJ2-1	TGCGCCAGCAGCTTGCGCGGGACTGGGGATGAGCAGTTCTTC	CASSLRGTGDEQFF
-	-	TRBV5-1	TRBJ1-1	TGCGCCAGCAGCTGGGGAGAAGCGAACACTGAAGCTTTCTTT	CASSWGEANTEAFF
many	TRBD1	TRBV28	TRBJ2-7	TGTGCCAGCAGTTTACCGGGACAGGGGGCCTCCTACGAGCAGTACTTC	CASSLPGQGASYEQYF
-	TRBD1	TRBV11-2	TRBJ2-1	TGTGCCAGCGGCTTTTGGACAGGGAAGACAAGTGAGCAGTTCTTC	CASGFWTGKTSEQFF
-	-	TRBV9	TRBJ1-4	TGTGCCAGCAGCGTAGTCGGCAGGGGCAATGAAAAACTGTTTTTT	CASSVVGRGNEKLFF
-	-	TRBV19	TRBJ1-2	TGTGCCAGTACGTCCGGGACCCAGGGAAACTATGGCTACACCTTC	CASTSGTQGNYGYTF
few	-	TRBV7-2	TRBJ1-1	TGTGCCAGCAGCCCCTTACAGGGCCTGAACACTGAAGCTTTCTTT	CASSPLQGLNTEAFF
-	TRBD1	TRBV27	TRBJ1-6	TGTGCCAGCAGTTTATCGGGGGACAGGGGGAATTCACCCCTCCACTTT	CASSLSGDRGNSPLHF
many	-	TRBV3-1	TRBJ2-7	TGTGCCAGCAGCCAGAGAGGGGGGAGCGGCGAGCAGTACTTC	CASSQRGGSGEQYF
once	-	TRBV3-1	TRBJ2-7	TGTGTCAGCAGCCAAGGAAACAACGGAGTAAGAGAGCAGTACTTC	CVSSQGNNGVREQYF
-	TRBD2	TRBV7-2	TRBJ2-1	TGTGCCAGCAGCTTTAGCGGGGAGGGCTTCAGAACCTACAATGAGCAGTTCTTC	CASSFSGEGFRTYNEQFF
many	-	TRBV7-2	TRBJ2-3	TGTGCCAGCAGCTTAGCGGGAGGGGGCGCAGATACGCAGTATTTT	CASSLAGGGADTQYF
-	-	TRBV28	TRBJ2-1	TGTGCCAGCAGTGCCCCGGGGGATGCCAATGAGCAGTTCTTC	CASSAPGDANEQFF
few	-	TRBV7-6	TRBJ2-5	TGTGCCAGCAGCTTAGCGTCGTGGGAGACCCAGTACTTC	CASSLASWETQYF
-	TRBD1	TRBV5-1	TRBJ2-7	TGCGCCAGCAGCGGGACAGGGGGGACCTACGAGCAGTACTTC	CASSGTGGTYEQYF
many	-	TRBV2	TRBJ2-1	TGTGCCAGCAGCTATAATCTCGAGCAGTTCTTC	CASSYNLEQFF
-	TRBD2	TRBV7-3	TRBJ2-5	TGTGCCAGCAGCGTGGGACTAGCGGGGCCTGAGACCCACTACTTC	CASSVGLAGPETHYF
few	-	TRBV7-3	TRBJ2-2	TGTGCCAGCAGCGGGGCGGGGTCCGGGGAGCTGTTTTTT	CASSGAGSGELFF
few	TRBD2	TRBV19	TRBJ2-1	TGTGCCAGTAGTATGATTAGCGGGGGGGATTCGAGTGAGCAGTTCTTC	CASSMISGGDSSEQFF
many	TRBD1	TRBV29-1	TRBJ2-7	TGCAGCGCCTGGGACAGGAAGAGGTCCTACGAGCAGTACTTC	CSAWDRKRSYEQYF